The 13 T cell receptor beta chains below were found in one sample sequenced in a study of T-cell reconstitution after alpha-beta-depleted transplantation in children. Unique molecular identifiers were incorporated into the prepared TCRbeta library. TCRdb itself ran the PCR reads through MiXCR, one entry per CDR3 protein. The sample includes about 340,000 distinct CDR3 sequences, over 9% of them seen just once. Here the sequenced sample was PBMCs from the stem cell graft donor, taken from the stem cell graft. Receptors originate from a human donor who donated a stem cell graft to a child with acute lymphoblastic leukemia.

A few counts support this clonotype. The chain recombines TRBV5-1 with TRBJ1-5, with D tentatively TRBD1 (6 bases). CDR3 length equals 15 residues. Germline CDR1 is SGHRS and CDR2 is YFSETQ. Trimming took off 0 bases at V and 4 bases at J, with 11 bases between the two ends. The CDR3 is CASSLGGQLNQPQHF. DNA of the CDR3: TGCGCCAGCAGCTTGGGTGGACAGTTAAATCAGCCCCAGCATTTT.

This clonotype has only a few counts. The chain uses TRBV4-1 and TRBJ2-3; no reliable D call. The CDR3 extends over 15 amino acids. The V end lost 1 base, the J end lost 2 bases, and 10 bases lay between the germline ends. Germline CDR1 is MGHRA and CDR2 is YSYEKL. The chain's CDR3 is CASSQGEGFTDTQYF. DNA for the CDR3: TGCGCCAGCAGCCAAGGGGAAGGTTTCACAGATACGCAGTATTTT.

The rearrangement uses TRBV4-2 and TRBJ2-7; possible D gene TRBD1, 5 bases. Germline V gives CDR1 LGHNA, CDR2 YNFKEQ. Deletions cut 1 base from V and 5 bases from J, with 24 bases between. CDR3 length: 18 amino acids. CDR3 amino acids: CASSQVRWADTETDEQYF. The CDR3 bases are TGTGCCAGCAGCCAAGTAAGGTGGGCGGACACCGAAACGGACGAGCAGTACTTC.

There are a few counts of this clonotype. The chain recombines TRBV3-1 with TRBJ2-3, with D perhaps TRBD1 (6 bases). Germline CDR1 reads LGHDT; CDR2 reads YNNKEL (reference sequence). The CDR3 totals 18 residues. V lost 4 bases to trimming and J lost 4 bases, with 24 bases between them. The CDR3 sequence: CASSPARWGPLVSDTQYF. As DNA, the CDR3 is TGTGCCAGCAGCCCAGCAAGGTGGGGGCCATTAGTCTCAGATACGCAGTATTTT.

The J gene is TRBJ2-1, the V gene TRBV6-5, with TRBD2 matching over 9 bases. Per the germline V gene, CDR1 is MNHEY and CDR2 is SVGAGI. The length of the CDR3 is 16 residues. Unmatched junction bases numbered 5, after V lost 0 bases and J lost 5 bases. CDR3 sequence reads: CASSYSVAGVHNEQFF. The DNA for the CDR3 is TGTGCCAGCAGTTACTCGGTAGCGGGAGTCCACAATGAGCAGTTCTTC.

The sample holds many counts of this clonotype. V is TRBV7-2 and J is TRBJ2-5; perhaps TRBD2 as D (6 bases). Trimming cost V 5 bases and J 3 bases, with 16 bases left between them. There are 15 residues in the CDR3. CDR1 is SGHTA, CDR2 FQGNSA, per germline. The DNA for the CDR3 is TGTGCCAGCAGCCCCACCTCGACGGGAGAAGAGACCCAGTACTTC. Residues: CASSPTSTGEETQYF. The whole variable domain, remainder taken from reference TRBV7-2 and TRBJ2-5, is GAGVSQSPSNKVTEKGKDVELRCDPISGHTALYWYRQSLGQGLEFLIYFQGNSAPDKSGLPSDRFSAERTGGSVSTLTIQRTQQEDSAVYLCASSPTSTGEETQYFGPGTRLLVL.

This clonotype appeared a few times. The J gene is TRBJ2-3, the V gene TRBV5-1; 7 bases line up with TRBD2. CDR3 length equals 14 residues. Trimming cost V 4 bases and J 7 bases; bases outside gene matches: 9. Germline assignment: CDR1 SGHRS and CDR2 YFSETQ. CDR3 amino acids: CASSGSGNVNTQYF. The CDR3 DNA reads TGCGCCAGCAGCGGAAGCGGGAACGTAAATACGCAGTATTTT.

This clonotype was detected only a few times. The chain couples TRBV9 to TRBJ2-1; 10 bases fit TRBD2. Trimming cost V 1 base and J 7 bases; bases outside gene matches: 2. Germline V CDR1 and CDR2: SGDLS, YYNGEE. The CDR3 has 14 residues. Here the CDR3 DNA reads TGTGCCAGCAGCGTACTGACTAGCGGGAATGAGCAGTTCTTC. Encoded protein: CASSVLTSGNEQFF.

The V and J genes are TRBV28 and TRBJ2-2; 7 nucleotides line up with TRBD2. Per germline, CDR1 MDHEN and CDR2 SYDVKM. The CDR3 sequence is 16 residues long. J gave up 4 bases and V 1 base, and 6 bases lay outside the gene matches. The CDR3 here is CASSLSAGAGTGELFF. The CDR3 DNA reads as TGTGCCAGCAGTTTATCGGCGGGAGCGGGCACCGGGGAGCTGTTTTTT.

This clonotype was counted at least ten times. This rearrangement joins TRBV7-9 to TRBJ2-5; 9 nucleotides match TRBD1. Per germline, CDR1 SEHNR and CDR2 FQNEAQ (reference sequence). The CDR3 is 16 amino acids. With 5 bases clipped from V and 5 bases from J, the junction kept 12 bases outside the gene matches. The CDR3 sequence is CASSTINRGPGETQYF. The CDR3 DNA reads TGTGCCAGCAGCACCATCAACAGGGGGCCTGGTGAGACCCAGTACTTC.

This chain links TRBV10-3 with TRBJ2-1; TRBD2 matches 9 bases. This CDR3 is 16 amino acids long. Germline assignment: CDR1 ENHRY and CDR2 SYGVKD. Trimming removed 3 bases from V and 5 bases from J; junction bases left unmatched: 8. The CDR3 loop is CAISEGGLAQNNEQFF. The DNA for the CDR3 is TGTGCCATCAGTGAAGGAGGACTAGCGCAAAACAATGAGCAGTTCTTC.

Only a few counts were recorded for this clonotype. The rearrangement joins TRBV2 to TRBJ2-2; possible D gene TRBD2, 5 bases. Germline assignment: CDR1 SNHLY and CDR2 FYNNEI. The CDR3 is 15 residues long. Trimming stripped 5 bases from V and 0 bases from J, with 10 bases between. In DNA, the CDR3 is TGTGCCAGCAGTCGGAGCGGTTCGAACACCGGGGAGCTGTTTTTT. It is translated as CASSRSGSNTGELFF.

CDR3 loop: CASSQDDSGRYNEQFF. The CDR3, as DNA: TGCGCCAGCAGCCAAGATGATAGCGGACGATACAATGAGCAGTTCTTC. V and J are TRBV4-1 and TRBJ2-1; D may be TRBD2 (6 bases). Germline V gives CDR1 MGHRA, CDR2 YSYEKL. CDR3 length: 16 amino acids. Between the trimmed V and J ends, which lost 0 bases and 4 bases, there was a span of 13 bases.